This entry lists 20 T cell receptor beta chains sequenced from one sample in a study of cytotoxic CD8 clonotypes in ibrutinib-treated CLL. Using immunoSEQ multiplex PCR, the repertoire was profiled, and TCRdb retains in-frame clones only, with some absent. The data show some 130,000 clones, with approximately 89% seen just once and 10% to 11% held by the top ten. The specimen comprised PBMCs, sampled after 12 months of ibrutinib treatment. The origin of the receptors is a human donor with chronic lymphocytic leukemia.

V gene TRBV6-1 combines with J gene TRBJ2-2; D uncertain. The germline V gene has CDR1 MNHNS and CDR2 SASEGT. There are 11 residues in the CDR3. V was cut by 3 bases and J by 6 bases, with 2 bases left in between. CDR3 DNA: TGTGCCAGCAGTGACTCCGGGGAGCTGTTTTTT. This sequence encodes CASSDSGELFF.

This clone has only one observation. The J gene is TRBJ2-7, the V gene TRBV27; 7 bases line up with TRBD1. V lost 7 bases and J lost 0; bases outside the gene matches: 9. The CDR3 loop spans 15 amino acids. Germline V gene sequence: CDR1 MNHEY, CDR2 SMNVEV (reference sequence). CDR3 protein: CASMGTGQFSYEQYF. As DNA, the CDR3 is TGTGCCAGCATGGGAACGGGACAGTTCTCCTACGAGCAGTACTTC.

The J gene is TRBJ2-4, the V gene TRBV7-3; the match to TRBD1 covers 8 bases. Trimming removed 6 bases from V and 7 bases from J; junction bases left unmatched: 11. Germline CDR1 and CDR2: SGHTA and FQGTGA. The CDR3 runs to 15 residues. CDR3 sequence reads: CASSPGDRRGNIQYF. In DNA form, the CDR3 reads TGTGCCAGCAGTCCAGGGGACAGGAGGGGGAACATTCAGTACTTC.

The chain uses TRBV6-5 and TRBJ1-2; possible D gene TRBD1, 5 bases. The V gene's germline CDR1 is MNHEY and CDR2 SVGAGI. The CDR3 is 14 amino acids. V was cut by 5 bases and J by 4 bases, with 14 bases left in between. Written as DNA, the CDR3 is TGTGCCAGCAGTCAAGAATTGGGGCCCTATGGCTACACCTTC. Amino acids: CASSQELGPYGYTF.

V gene TRBV7-9 combines with J gene TRBJ2-7; tentatively, D is TRBD2 (6 bases). Trimming pared 1 base from V and 12 bases from J, leaving 10 bases between. Germline lookup yields CDR1 SEHNR and CDR2 FQNEAQ (reference sequence). CDR3 length equals 11 residues. Here the CDR3 DNA reads TGTGCCAGCAGCTTAGAGGAGGGTGTGTACTTC. It yields the protein CASSLEEGVYF.

The count of this clone is one. The CDR3 nucleotides read TGTGCCAGCTCACCGGGGACAGGGGGCATGAGGCAGCCCCAGCATTTT. Protein product: CASSPGTGGMRQPQHF. The rearrangement links TRBV18 to TRBJ1-5; 12 positions match TRBD1. Germline V lookup: CDR1 KGHSH, CDR2 LQKENI. With V trimmed by 3 bases and J by 7 bases, 7 bases remained unmatched. The CDR3 has 16 amino acids.

This clone was counted a few times. The chain employs TRBV6-5 and TRBJ2-2; D is undetermined. V shed 6 bases and J shed 3 bases, with 8 bases lying between them. The CDR3 loop spans 13 amino acids. Germline CDR1 reads MNHEY; CDR2 reads SVGAGI. CDR3 region: CASSPTHTGELFF. CDR3 nucleotides: TGTGCCAGCAGCCCAACACACACCGGGGAGCTGTTTTTT.

CDR3 bases: TGTGCCAGCAGCCCCCGGGACAGGGCTGAAAAACTGTTTTTT. Its translation is CASSPRDRAEKLFF. The gene calls are TRBV7-9 and TRBJ1-4; 9 nucleotides align to TRBD1. Germline V gene lookup returns CDR1 SEHNR and CDR2 FQNEAQ (reference sequence). The CDR3 totals 14 residues. After removal of 5 bases from V and 7 bases from J, the junction contained 5 bases not matched to a gene.

The rearrangement links TRBV4-2 to TRBJ2-7, with D possibly matching TRBD1 (5 bases). The germline V and J ends were trimmed by 0 bases and 0 bases, with 15 bases remaining between them. CDR1 LGHNA and CDR2 YNFKEQ come from the germline V gene. The CDR3 length is 17 residues. DNA for the CDR3: TGTGCCAGCAGCCAAGATGGCGACACAGGAAGCTCCTACGAGCAGTACTTC. It codes for CASSQDGDTGSSYEQYF.

This rearrangement joins TRBV27 to TRBJ2-3, with a possible D match to TRBD1 (5 bases). Germline CDR1 is MNHEY and CDR2 is SMNVEV (reference sequence). This CDR3 spans 14 amino acids. Deletions cut 5 bases from V and 0 bases from J, with 9 bases between. CDR3 loop: CASSRQSSTDTQYF. DNA for the CDR3: TGTGCCAGCAGTCGACAGTCTAGCACAGATACGCAGTATTTT.

V gene TRBV6-5 combines with J gene TRBJ2-7; D is undetermined. The V end lost 2 bases, the J end lost 0 bases, and 8 bases lay between the germline ends. Germline values: CDR1 MNHEY, CDR2 SVGAGI. The CDR3 totals 14 residues. CDR3 DNA: TGTGCCAGCAGTTACCTCCCAGGCTCCTACGAGCAGTACTTC. Translation gives CASSYLPGSYEQYF.

This clone has more than one count but fewer than ten. V and J are TRBV4-2 and TRBJ1-2, with 12 nucleotides matching TRBD1. Trimming cost V 3 bases and J 4 bases; bases outside gene matches: 9. The CDR3 spans 17 residues. Germline CDR1 and CDR2: LGHNA and YNFKEQ. The CDR3 DNA reads TGTGCCAGCAGCCAGCCCCAGGGACAGGGGGCGGGCTATGGCTACACCTTC. Its translation: CASSQPQGQGAGYGYTF.

The chain couples TRBV6-1 to TRBJ2-3; tentative D call: TRBD2 (5 bases). CDR3 length equals 14 residues. Trimming cost V 7 bases and J 5 bases, with 16 bases left between them. Germline V CDR1 and CDR2: MNHNS, SASEGT. The CDR3 bases are TGTGCCAGCACCGAACTAGGGCAAGGAGATACGCAGTATTTT. The encoded protein is CASTELGQGDTQYF.

The chain recombines TRBV4-2 with TRBJ2-7; 13 bases fit TRBD2. The CDR3 has 14 amino acids. Germline assignment: CDR1 LGHNA and CDR2 YNFKEQ. Losses at the gene ends were 5 bases for V and 9 bases for J; bases not matched to a gene: 7. The chain's CDR3 is CASSTGTSGKGQYF. The CDR3 DNA reads as TGTGCCAGCAGCACCGGGACTAGCGGGAAGGGGCAGTACTTC.

The chain joins TRBV28 to TRBJ2-7; D possibly uses TRBD1 or TRBD2 (5 bases each). Germline CDR1 is MDHEN and CDR2 is SYDVKM. V lost 5 bases and J lost 0, with 11 bases in between. This CDR3 contains 14 residues. The CDR3 region has the DNA TGTGCCAGCAGTCACTCCGGGACCTCCTACGAGCAGTACTTC. Translating gives CASSHSGTSYEQYF.

V is TRBV7-3 and J is TRBJ2-3, with 8 bases aligning to TRBD2. The trim removed 1 base at V and 4 bases at J, leaving 4 bases unmatched. Germline-derived CDR1 and CDR2 are SGHTA and FQGTGA. This CDR3 has 15 residues. The CDR3 reads CASSLNGRAADTQYF. In DNA form, the CDR3 reads TGTGCCAGCAGCTTAAACGGGAGGGCCGCAGATACGCAGTATTTT.

The rearrangement links TRBV7-6 to TRBJ1-5; 7 nucleotides agree with TRBD1. The junction had 8 bases not matched to a gene; V was cut back by 1 base and J by 2 bases. Looked up from germline, CDR1 is SGHVS and CDR2 is FNYEAQ. This CDR3 spans 17 amino acids. The CDR3 region is CASSLGGQSGGNQPQHF. The CDR3 DNA reads as TGTGCCAGCAGCTTAGGGGGACAGTCGGGTGGCAATCAGCCCCAGCATTTT.

In nucleotides, the CDR3 is TGTGCCAGCAGCCCTCTTGGAGGCGTCTACGAGCAGTACTTC. Translating it yields CASSPLGGVYEQYF. The chain uses TRBV7-9 and TRBJ2-7, with D possibly matching TRBD2 (5 bases). V gave up 5 bases and J gave up 3 bases, with 14 bases separating them. The V gene's germline CDR1 is SEHNR and CDR2 FQNEAQ (reference sequence). The CDR3 is 14 residues long. The variable domain in full, with the rest retrieved from reference TRBV7-9 and TRBJ2-7, is DTGVSQNPRHKITKRGQNVTFRCDPISEHNRLYWYRQTLGQGPEFLTYFQNEAQLEKSRLLSDRFSAERPKGSFSTLEIQRTEQGDSAMYLCASSPLGGVYEQYFGPGTRLTVT.

This clone has a single count. This chain links TRBV7-3 with TRBJ2-2; 7 positions match TRBD2. Germline-derived CDR1 and CDR2 are SGHTA and FQGTGA. The CDR3 length is 16 residues. The J segment lost 5 bases and the V segment lost 5 bases, leaving 11 bases of the junction unmatched. The CDR3 nucleotides are TGTGCCAGCAGCGCCTGGGGCGGGAGTCAGACCGGGGAGCTGTTTTTT. The encoded protein is CASSAWGGSQTGELFF.

The CDR3 sequence: CSVDETGRSYEQYF. The CDR3 coding sequence is TGCAGCGTCGACGAAACAGGGCGCTCCTACGAGCAGTACTTC. The V gene is TRBV29-1, the J gene TRBJ2-7; D is possibly TRBD1 (6 bases). Trimming stripped 6 bases from V and 0 bases from J, with 15 bases between. Germline V CDR1 and CDR2: SQVTM, ANQGSEA. The CDR3 totals 14 residues.